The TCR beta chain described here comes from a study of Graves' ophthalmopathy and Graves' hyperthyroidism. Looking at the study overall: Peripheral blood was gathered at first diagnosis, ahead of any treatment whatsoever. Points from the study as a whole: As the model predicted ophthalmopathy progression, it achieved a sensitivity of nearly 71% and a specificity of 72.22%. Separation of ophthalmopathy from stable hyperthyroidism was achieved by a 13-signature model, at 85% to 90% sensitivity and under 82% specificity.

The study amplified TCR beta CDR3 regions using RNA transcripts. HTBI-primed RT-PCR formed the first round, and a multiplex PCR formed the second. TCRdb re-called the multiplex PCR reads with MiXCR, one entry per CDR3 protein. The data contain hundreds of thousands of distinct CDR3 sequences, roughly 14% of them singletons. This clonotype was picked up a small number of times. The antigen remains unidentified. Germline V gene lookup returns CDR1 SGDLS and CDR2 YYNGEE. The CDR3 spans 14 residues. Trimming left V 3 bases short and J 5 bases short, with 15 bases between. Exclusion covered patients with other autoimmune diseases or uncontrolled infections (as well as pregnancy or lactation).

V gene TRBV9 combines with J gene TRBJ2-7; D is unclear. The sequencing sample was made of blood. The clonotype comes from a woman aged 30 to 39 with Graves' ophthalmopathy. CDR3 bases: TGTGCCAGCAGCGCCACGTTCGGCAACCACGAGCAGTACTTC. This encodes CASSATFGNHEQYF.